A single sample is the source of the 6 T cell receptor beta chains below, sequenced in a study of Graves' ophthalmopathy and Graves' hyperthyroidism. For repertoire sequencing, the TCR beta CDR3 regions were amplified from RNA transcripts. Second-round multiplex PCR came after first-round RT-PCR with HTBI primers. MiXCR, run by TCRdb on the multiplex PCR reads, gives a single entry per CDR3 protein. Of fewer than 650,000 distinct CDR3 sequences in the sample, about a fifth were seen once. The sample was peripheral blood. The source is a woman aged 18-29 years with stable Graves' hyperthyroidism. Some clones in this sample may be carry-over from other donors' samples.

The chain is built from TRBV4-1 and TRBJ1-5; no definite D call. The CDR3 is made up of 16 amino acids. The germline CDR1 and CDR2 sequences are MGHRA and YSYEKL. V lost 4 bases to trimming and J lost 3 bases, with 16 bases between them. The CDR3 loop is CASSPGPSTANQPQHF. The CDR3 DNA sequence: TGCGCCAGCAGCCCCGGACCGTCTACCGCCAATCAGCCCCAGCATTTT.

This clonotype has only a few counts. This sequence joins TRBV11-1 and TRBJ1-6; tentatively, D is TRBD1 (6 bases). The CDR3 is 14 residues long. CDR1 SGHAT and CDR2 FQDESV come from the germline V gene (reference sequence). Between the trimmed V and J ends, which lost 3 bases and 8 bases, there was a span of 11 bases. The CDR3, as DNA: TGTGCCAGCAGCTTCTCGGACAGTGATTCACCCCTCCACTTT. As protein: CASSFSDSDSPLHF.

This clonotype was counted a single time. This rearrangement joins TRBV6-1 to TRBJ2-2, with TRBD2 as a possible D gene (6 bases). This CDR3 contains 15 residues. The ends were cut back, 7 bases at V and 0 bases at J, with 12 bases in the middle. Per the germline V gene, CDR1 is MNHNS and CDR2 is SASEGT. CDR3 residues: CASKGRLANTGELFF. DNA for the CDR3: TGTGCCAGCAAGGGAAGACTAGCGAACACCGGGGAGCTGTTTTTT.

The CDR3, as DNA: TGCAGTGCGGCGACCGGGGGGGGCTCCTACGAGCAGTACTTC. Translating it yields CSAATGGGSYEQYF. V is TRBV20-1 and J is TRBJ2-7, with 8 bases lining up with TRBD2. Trimming removed 6 bases from V and 0 bases from J; junction bases left unmatched: 7. Germline V gene data show CDR1 as DFQATT and CDR2 as SNEGSKA (reference sequence). CDR3 size: 14 residues.

This clonotype was detected ten times or more. The rearrangement uses TRBV7-2 and TRBJ1-2; D ambiguous. The CDR3 runs to 13 residues. Germline V gene data show CDR1 as SGHTA and CDR2 as FQGNSA. Trimming cost V 4 bases and J 8 bases, with 14 bases left between them. The CDR3 loop reads CASSSDRQVGYTF. CDR3 nucleotides: TGTGCCAGCAGCTCGGACCGCCAGGTGGGCTACACCTTC.

This chain links TRBV6-1 with TRBJ1-5; maybe TRBD1 (6 bases). Trimming shortened V by 2 bases and J by 1 base, and 12 bases separated the two germline ends. The germline V gene has CDR1 MNHNS and CDR2 SASEGT. This CDR3 has 16 residues. CDR3 DNA: TGTGCCAGCAGTGAATTTGGGGGGGCAAGCAATCAGCCCCAGCATTTT. It encodes CASSEFGGASNQPQHF.